A single sample gave rise to the 30 T cell receptor beta chains below, sequenced in a study of vaccination and CD4 T cells after COVID-19. Cultured CD4+ T-cell DNA underwent Oncomine TCR Beta short-read sequencing. TCRdb reprocessed the PCR reads via MiXCR and lists one record per CDR3 protein. The sample carries about 16,000 distinct CDR3 sequences, nearly 55% recorded once. Stated treatment: roughly 11-day PBMC culture with coronavirus spike peptide pools or control peptides (ViraFEST assay). What these receptors recognize is not known. The specimen comprised CD4+ T cells from blood, cultured in vitro, sampled before SARS-CoV-2 vaccination. The receptor set was obtained from a human donor who had recovered from COVID-19.

The J gene is TRBJ1-5, the V gene TRBV2, with D possibly being TRBD1 (6 bases). CDR3 length equals 18 residues. Germline-derived CDR1 and CDR2 are SNHLY and FYNNEI. V lost 7 bases, J lost 0 bases, and 22 bases lay in between. The CDR3 reads CASKSVGAGWYSNQPQHF. The CDR3 DNA reads as TGTGCCAGCAAGTCTGTGGGGGCGGGATGGTATAGCAATCAGCCCCAGCATTTT. Combining the CDR3 with reference TRBV2 and TRBJ1-5 gives the whole variable domain EPEVTQTPSHQVTQMGQEVILRCVPISNHLYFYWYRQILGQKVEFLVSFYNNEISEKSEIFDDQFSVERPDGSNFTLKIRSTKLEDSAMYFCASKSVGAGWYSNQPQHFGDGTRLSIL.

As DNA, the CDR3 is TGTGCCAGCAGTCCACTAGCGGGAGGGACCGGGGAGCTGTTTTTT. This encodes CASSPLAGGTGELFF. This rearrangement joins TRBV28 to TRBJ2-2; 13 bases match TRBD2. The CDR3 runs 15 residues. Germline V gene sequence: CDR1 MDHEN, CDR2 SYDVKM. Trimming cost V 5 bases and J 5 bases; bases outside gene matches: 2.

The chain employs TRBV7-9 and TRBJ2-1, with 11 bases aligning to TRBD2. The J segment lost 8 bases and the V segment lost 5 bases, leaving 8 bases of the junction unmatched. Germline CDR1 and CDR2: SEHNR and FQNEAQ (reference sequence). This CDR3 is 15 amino acids long. The CDR3 DNA follows: TGTGCCAGCAGCCCTCGAAATAGCGGGAGGGATGAGCAGTTCTTC. Residues: CASSPRNSGRDEQFF.

The rearrangement joins TRBV7-9 to TRBJ2-7, with 7 bases lining up with TRBD1. V lost 3 bases to trimming and J lost 2 bases; unmatched junction nucleotides: 4. CDR1 and CDR2 from the germline V gene are SEHNR and FQNEAQ (reference sequence). The length of the CDR3 is 14 residues. This chain's CDR3 is CASSFDRAPYEQYF. CDR3 nucleotide sequence: TGTGCCAGCAGCTTTGACAGGGCCCCCTACGAGCAGTACTTC.

The chain combines TRBV30 with TRBJ2-5; D is ambiguous. The CDR3 length is 10 residues. Germline-derived CDR1 and CDR2 are GTSNPN and SVGIG (reference sequence). V lost 4 bases to trimming and J lost 6 bases, with 6 bases between them. The CDR3 DNA reads TGTGCCTGGAAGCAGCAGACCCAGTACTTC. Translated: CAWKQQTQYF.

This clonotype was observed a handful of times. For the CDR3, the DNA is TGTGCCAGCAGTTCTAGGTTCGATACGCAGTATTTT. It codes for CASSSRFDTQYF. This chain joins TRBV6-5 and TRBJ2-3; D remains unclear. V was shortened by 4 bases and J by 6 bases, with 8 bases between the two germline ends. This CDR3 is 12 amino acids long. Germline V gene data show CDR1 as MNHEY and CDR2 as SVGAGI.

J is TRBJ2-7 and V is TRBV20-1, with 7 bases fitting TRBD1. V shed 3 bases, J shed 3 bases, and the junction held 5 bases outside the gene matches. Germline V gives CDR1 DFQATT, CDR2 SNEGSKA (reference sequence). The CDR3 consists of 13 residues. The CDR3 sequence is CSARDRNHYEQYF. DNA of the CDR3: TGCAGTGCTAGGGACAGGAACCACTACGAGCAGTACTTC.

The gene calls are TRBV28 and TRBJ1-6, with 7 bases that match TRBD1. Germline V gene sequence: CDR1 MDHEN, CDR2 SYDVKM. The ends lost 3 bases at V and 7 bases at J; junction bases unmatched: 6. This CDR3 is built from 15 residues. The CDR3 region has the DNA TGTGCCAGCAGTTTGGTGACAGGGCTAAATTCACCCCTCCACTTT. This translates into CASSLVTGLNSPLHF.

CDR3 region: CASSIRVGEQFF. The CDR3 DNA reads TGTGCCAGTAGTATACGGGTCGGTGAGCAGTTCTTC. This sequence joins TRBV19 and TRBJ2-1; D is uncertain. Germline CDR1 LNHDA, CDR2 SQIVND (reference sequence). CDR3 size: 12 residues. V lost 2 bases to trimming and J lost 9 bases, with 8 bases between them.

The genes are TRBV21-1 and TRBJ1-1; the tabulated D call, TRBD1, remains unverified against the DNA. TRBV21-1 is labeled a pseudogene. The length of the CDR3 is 11 residues. CDR3 region: CASRTGGEAFF. The CDR3 bases are TGTGCCAGCAGGACGGGGGGTGAAGCTTTCTTT.

J is TRBJ1-1 and V is TRBV6-7; tentative D call: TRBD1 (5 bases). TRBV6-7 qualifies as an ORF whose function is uncertain. Trimming removed 10 bases from V and 0 bases from J, with 18 bases in between. There are 15 residues in the CDR3. The CDR3 bases are TGTGCCACCTGTGAAGAGGGGCGGTTGAACACTGAAGCTTTCTTT. Protein sequence: CATCEEGRLNTEAFF.

The chain employs TRBV7-6 and TRBJ2-2, with TRBD2 matching 9 bases. Losses at the gene ends were 5 bases for V and 6 bases for J; bases not matched to a gene: 13. There are 17 residues in the CDR3. Germline V lookup: CDR1 SGHVS, CDR2 FNYEAQ. The chain's CDR3 is CASSPDGAGGHPGELFF. The CDR3 DNA is TGTGCCAGCAGCCCAGACGGGGCGGGAGGGCATCCCGGGGAGCTGTTTTTT.

The table lists this clonotype with a few counts. This rearrangement joins TRBV24-1 to TRBJ2-5; TRBD2 matches 12 bases. Looked up from germline, CDR1 is KGHDR and CDR2 is SFDVKD. The CDR3 runs 16 residues. J gave up 9 bases and V 2 bases, and 9 bases lay outside the gene matches. The CDR3 here is CATSDSGTSGSQAQYF. The DNA for the CDR3 is TGTGCCACCAGTGATTCCGGGACTAGCGGGTCCCAAGCCCAGTACTTC.

J is TRBJ2-7 and V is TRBV7-8; D gene ambiguous. CDR1 is SGHVS, CDR2 FQNEAQ, per germline. V was trimmed by 0 bases and J by 2 bases, leaving 8 bases between them. CDR3 length: 14 amino acids. The CDR3 here is CASSLAAGAYEQYF. The CDR3 DNA follows: TGTGCCAGCAGCTTAGCGGCAGGAGCCTACGAGCAGTACTTC.

The rearrangement links TRBV28 to TRBJ2-7, with 8 nucleotides matching TRBD1. V was clipped by 8 bases and J by 3 bases; unmatched bases: 3. This CDR3 is 12 amino acids long. The V gene's germline CDR1 is MDHEN and CDR2 SYDVKM. The CDR3: CASATGVYEQYF. The CDR3 DNA reads as TGTGCCAGCGCGACAGGGGTCTACGAGCAGTACTTC. The whole variable domain, filled in from reference TRBV28 and TRBJ2-7, reads DVKVTQSSRYLVKRTGEKVFLECVQDMDHENMFWYRQDPGLGLRLIYFSYDVKMKEKGDIPEGYSVSREKKERFSLILESASTNQTSMYLCASATGVYEQYFGPGTRLTVT.

The chain uses TRBV2 and TRBJ1-3; no firm D call. CDR1 and CDR2 from the germline V gene are SNHLY and FYNNEI. The CDR3 spans 16 residues. Trimming left V 4 bases short and J 0 bases short, with 13 bases between. The CDR3 sequence: CASSAWRDNSGNTIYF. In DNA form, the CDR3 reads TGTGCCAGCAGTGCGTGGCGCGACAACTCTGGAAACACCATATATTTT.

The chain has TRBV12-3 or TRBV12-4 and TRBJ1-1; 8 nucleotides line up with TRBD1. V gave up 7 bases and J gave up 3 bases; unmatched junction bases: 7. The CDR3 sequence is 14 residues long. CDR3 amino acids: CASTATGADTEAFF. CDR3 bases: TGTGCCAGCACCGCGACAGGGGCGGACACTGAAGCTTTCTTT.

This rearrangement joins TRBV10-2 to TRBJ1-5, with a weak D call TRBD1 (5 bases). The length of the CDR3 is 13 residues. Trimming took 3 bases from V and 4 from J, leaving 7 bases between them. Germline V lookup: CDR1 WSHSY, CDR2 SAAADI. CDR3 region: CASSDRVNQPQHF. CDR3 bases: TGCGCCAGCAGTGACAGGGTTAATCAGCCCCAGCATTTT.

In regard to this clonotype: As the CDR3 is not closed by the conserved phenylalanine or tryptophan, this likely results from a read error. This sequence joins TRBV6-1 and TRBJ1-5; D is unclear. The CDR3 consists of 17 residues. Per the germline V gene, CDR1 is MNHNS and CDR2 is SASEGT. With 2 bases removed from V and 2 bases from J, the gap between germline ends came to 16 bases. CDR3 in amino acids: CASSEKWAWNRNQPQHS. In nucleotides, the CDR3 is TGTGCCAGCAGTGAAAAATGGGCTTGGAACCGCAATCAGCCCCAGCATTCT.

As concerns this clonotype: At one of its ends the junction is not consistent with the germline gene, which may arise from a read error. The chain carries TRBV7-8 and TRBJ1-2, with TRBD1 identical over 8 bases. There are 14 residues in the CDR3. CDR1 is SGHVS, CDR2 FQNEAQ, per germline. In DNA form, the CDR3 reads TGTGTCAGCAGCCTACTACAGGGGGATGGGGGCTACACCTTC. Its protein product is CVSSLLQGDGGYTF.

This clonotype turned up a few times. The chain links TRBV30 to TRBJ1-6; no reliable D call. The ends were cut back, 4 bases at V and 9 bases at J, with 10 bases in the middle. This CDR3 spans 12 amino acids. Germline V CDR1 and CDR2: GTSNPN, SVGIG (reference sequence). For the CDR3, the DNA is TGTGCCTGGAAGGGAAGCACTTCACCCCTCCACTTT. Translation gives CAWKGSTSPLHF.

This clonotype has just a few counts. This rearrangement joins TRBV19 to TRBJ1-5, with no clear D. The germline V and J ends were trimmed by 1 base and 4 bases, with 11 bases remaining between them. From germline, CDR1 is LNHDA and CDR2 SQIVND (reference sequence). The length of the CDR3 is 15 residues. The CDR3 DNA follows: TGTGCCAGTAGTATAGGAGCAGGCCTTAATCAGCCCCAGCATTTT. Encoded protein: CASSIGAGLNQPQHF.

This chain links TRBV20-1 with TRBJ2-7; 8 nucleotides line up with TRBD1. This CDR3 has 12 residues. Per the germline V gene, CDR1 is DFQATT and CDR2 is SNEGSKA (reference sequence). The trim removed 6 bases at V and 4 bases at J, leaving 5 bases unmatched. The CDR3 DNA reads as TGCAGTGCACCCGACAGGGGATACGAGCAGTACTTC. It is translated as CSAPDRGYEQYF.

The chain carries TRBV7-2 and TRBJ1-4; 7 nucleotides align to TRBD1. The J segment lost 5 bases and the V segment lost 2 bases, leaving 8 bases of the junction unmatched. Germline V gene sequence: CDR1 SGHTA, CDR2 FQGNSA. The CDR3 contains 16 residues. This CDR3 reads CASSLTTGANNEKLFF. CDR3 DNA: TGTGCCAGCAGCTTAACTACAGGGGCCAACAATGAAAAACTGTTTTTT.

V and J are TRBV6-1 and TRBJ1-5, with TRBD1 matching over 8 bases. J lost 1 base, V lost 5 bases, and 1 base had no gene match. The CDR3 runs 14 residues. CDR1 is MNHNS and CDR2 is SASEGT in the germline V gene. The CDR3 DNA reads as TGTGCCAGCAGTCGACAGGGGAGCAATCAGCCCCAGCATTTT. Translated: CASSRQGSNQPQHF.

This clonotype was seen a handful of times. The rearrangement joins TRBV27 to TRBJ2-5, with D hard to call. CDR1 and CDR2 from the germline V gene are MNHEY and SMNVEV (reference sequence). The CDR3 has 11 residues. Deletions cut 5 bases from V and 2 bases from J, with 3 bases between. CDR3 loop: CASSPQETQYF. The CDR3 DNA is TGTGCCAGCAGTCCTCAAGAGACCCAGTACTTC.

The rearrangement joins TRBV15 to TRBJ2-7; D is undetermined. Germline V gene lookup returns CDR1 LNHNV and CDR2 YYDKDF (reference sequence). V dropped 0 bases and J dropped 3 bases, with 6 bases sitting between them. This CDR3 is 13 amino acids long. Here the CDR3 reads CATSRDRVYEQYF. DNA of the CDR3: TGTGCCACCAGCAGAGATCGGGTCTACGAGCAGTACTTC. Variable domain in full (rest from reference TRBV15 and TRBJ2-7): DAMVIQNPRYQVTQFGKPVTLSCSQTLNHNVMYWYQQKSSQAPKLLFHYYDKDFNNEADTPDNFQSRRPNTSFCFLDIRSPGLGDTAMYLCATSRDRVYEQYFGPGTRLTVT.

The rearrangement joins TRBV19 to TRBJ2-1, with TRBD1 as a possible D gene (6 bases). The CDR3 is 16 residues long. CDR1 and CDR2 from the germline V gene are LNHDA and SQIVND (reference sequence). Trimming left V 3 bases short and J 0 bases short, with 12 bases between. DNA for the CDR3: TGTGCCAGTAGTATTTCCGGGACAAGCTCCTACAATGAGCAGTTCTTC. Translation: CASSISGTSSYNEQFF.

The chain recombines TRBV7-2 with TRBJ1-1; 7 bases match TRBD1. Trimming cost V 3 bases and J 1 base; bases outside gene matches: 2. CDR1 and CDR2 from the germline V gene are SGHTA and FQGNSA. The CDR3 is 14 amino acids. The CDR3 is CASSFAGGNTEAFF. Here the CDR3 DNA reads TGTGCCAGCAGCTTCGCAGGGGGGAACACTGAAGCTTTCTTT.

V gene TRBV20-1 combines with J gene TRBJ2-3; 9 nucleotides line up with TRBD2. The CDR3 totals 17 residues. Trimming at V came to 3 bases and at J to 2 bases, leaving 12 bases not matched to a gene. Per germline, CDR1 DFQATT and CDR2 SNEGSKA (reference sequence). CDR3 DNA: TGCAGTGCTAGCAGTCTAGCGGGACGCGGAACCACAGATACGCAGTATTTT. Translation: CSASSLAGRGTTDTQYF.